The 10 T cell receptor beta chains given below trace back to one sample, sequenced in a study of blood T cell repertoires in COVID-19. Only in-frame clones appear in the TCRdb table, and some are missing; sequencing was by immunoSEQ multiplex PCR. The table has about 94,000 clones, 75% to 85% seen once; the top ten hold 15% to 20%. Input material: peripheral blood. The receptors derive from a human donor in a cohort sampled during active COVID-19.

The V and J genes are TRBV5-4 and TRBJ2-3; 7 positions match TRBD1. The CDR3 totals 15 residues. With V trimmed by 9 bases and J by 2 bases, 12 bases remained unmatched. The germline gives CDR1 SGHNT, CDR2 YYREEE (reference sequence). CDR3 residues: CATQGEGAFTDTQYF. DNA for the CDR3: TGTGCCACCCAGGGCGAGGGGGCGTTCACAGATACGCAGTATTTT.

The chain has TRBV27 and TRBJ2-3, with TRBD2 as a possible D gene (7 bases). Trimming took 2 bases from V and 2 from J, leaving 17 bases between them. Per germline, CDR1 MNHEY and CDR2 SMNVEV (reference sequence). There are 17 residues in the CDR3. Here the CDR3 DNA reads TGTGCCAGCAGTTTAGGGGCGAGGGGGGGGAACACAGATACGCAGTATTTT. Translation gives CASSLGARGGNTDTQYF.

This clone was detected only a few times. V gene TRBV2 combines with J gene TRBJ1-2; D call uncertain. CDR3 length: 12 amino acids. CDR1 SNHLY and CDR2 FYNNEI come from the germline V gene. Trimming stripped 8 bases from V and 4 bases from J, with 11 bases between. For the CDR3, the DNA is TGTGCCAGCGCACCGCTGAGCTATGGCTACACCTTC. It translates to CASAPLSYGYTF.

The rearrangement links TRBV25-1 to TRBJ2-7, with no clear D. Germline-derived CDR1 and CDR2 are MGHDK and SYGVNS. The CDR3 totals 14 residues. Deletions cut 3 bases from V and 2 bases from J, with 11 bases between. CDR3 nucleotides: TGTGCCAGCAGTGAGGCAGGATCCGCCTACGAGCAGTACTTC. Its protein is CASSEAGSAYEQYF.

The V and J genes are TRBV5-8 and TRBJ1-6; a possible D gene is TRBD1 (5 bases). The CDR3 loop spans 16 amino acids. V lost 6 bases, J lost 0 bases, and 13 bases lay in between. Per the germline V gene, CDR1 is SGHTS and CDR2 is YDEGEE. The CDR3 region is CASTRGSSSYNSPLHF. For the CDR3, the DNA is TGTGCCAGCACTCGGGGGTCTAGCTCCTATAATTCACCCCTCCACTTT. The full variable domain, completed using reference TRBV5-8 and TRBJ1-6, is EAGVTQSPTHLIKTRGQQATLRCSPISGHTSVYWYQQALGLGLQFLLWYDEGEERNRGNFPPRFSGRQFPNYSSELNVNALELEDSALYLCASTRGSSSYNSPLHFGNGTRLTVT.

The rearrangement links TRBV9 to TRBJ2-1; 7 nucleotides agree with TRBD1. Looked up from germline, CDR1 is SGDLS and CDR2 is YYNGEE. The CDR3 length is 15 residues. The J segment lost 8 bases and the V segment lost 3 bases, leaving 11 bases of the junction unmatched. CDR3 in DNA: TGTGCCAGCAGCGCCCCACAGGGGACGGTTCATGAGCAGTTCTTC. It is translated as CASSAPQGTVHEQFF.

The chain is built from TRBV6-5 and TRBJ1-2; 11 positions match TRBD1. Germline-derived CDR1 and CDR2 are MNHEY and SVGAGI. This CDR3 spans 14 amino acids. Trimming at V came to 5 bases and at J to 6 bases, leaving 5 bases not matched to a gene. CDR3 sequence reads: CASSRTGGADGYTF. In DNA form, the CDR3 reads TGTGCCAGCAGTCGGACAGGGGGCGCAGATGGCTACACCTTC.

In DNA, the CDR3 is TGTGCCAGTACTAGCGGGAGGGCCTACGAGCAGTACTTC. Its translation: CASTSGRAYEQYF. The chain joins TRBV19 to TRBJ2-7; 12 bases agree with TRBD2. The CDR3 is made up of 13 amino acids. Germline V gene data show CDR1 as LNHDA and CDR2 as SQIVND (reference sequence). Germline trimming cut 7 bases from V and 2 bases from J; bases unmatched to any gene: 0.

This clone has only one observation. V is TRBV24-1 and J is TRBJ2-3; TRBD2 agrees at 10 bases. This CDR3 spans 15 amino acids. The V segment lost 6 bases and the J segment 2 bases; nucleotides outside the gene matches: 4. Germline CDR1 reads KGHDR; CDR2 reads SFDVKD. CDR3: CATSKREGATDTQYF. The CDR3 DNA reads TGTGCCACCAGTAAGCGGGAGGGCGCCACAGATACGCAGTATTTT.

This chain uses TRBV27 with TRBJ2-5; 7 bases fit TRBD2. V lost 5 bases and J lost 2; bases outside the gene matches: 11. In germline, CDR1 is MNHEY, CDR2 SMNVEV (reference sequence). The CDR3 runs 16 residues. Here the CDR3 DNA reads TGTGCCAGCAGTCCGTGGGCTAGCGGTAAACAAGAGACCCAGTACTTC. Its protein is CASSPWASGKQETQYF.